These 5 T cell receptor beta chains originate from one sample sequenced in a study of T cells in Graves' hyperthyroidism and ophthalmopathy. RNA transcripts yielded amplified TCR beta CDR3 regions. Initially, a first-round RT-PCR of the TCR CDR3 employed the HTBI primer set. TCRdb fed the multiplex PCR reads into MiXCR, producing one record per CDR3 protein. The table lists approximately 360,000 distinct CDR3 sequences, roughly 14% of them singletons, with approximately 30% in the top ten. The sequenced sample consisted of blood. Receptors were obtained from a woman aged 18-29 years with Graves' hyperthyroidism that later progressed to Graves' ophthalmopathy.

This rearrangement joins TRBV4-3 to TRBJ1-3; possible D gene TRBD1, 6 bases. V lost 3 bases to trimming and J lost 8 bases, with 11 bases between them. The CDR3 is 13 residues long. Germline loops: CDR1 LGHNA, CDR2 YSLEER. The CDR3 here is CASSQRGADTIYF. CDR3 in DNA: TGCGCCAGCAGCCAGCGGGGGGCCGACACCATATATTTT.

This clonotype was seen a single time. The V gene is TRBV7-2, the J gene TRBJ1-5; D gene uncertain. Trimming removed 6 bases at V and 5 bases at J, with 17 bases between. This CDR3 has 15 residues. The germline V gene has CDR1 SGHTA and CDR2 FQGNSA. The CDR3 here is CASSYPRTDDQPQHF. The CDR3 bases are TGTGCCAGCAGTTACCCCAGGACCGACGATCAGCCCCAGCATTTT.

This clonotype was counted only a few times. The chain employs TRBV12-3 or TRBV12-4 and TRBJ2-7; TRBD1 matches 10 bases. The CDR3 is 16 residues long. V trimming: 4 bases; J trimming: 2 bases; junction bases outside the gene matches: 8. The CDR3 DNA is TGTGCCAGCAGTTCCACCGACAGGGGGCTTCCCTACGAGCAGTACTTC. Amino acids: CASSSTDRGLPYEQYF.

This clonotype has a count of ten or more. V and J are TRBV12-3 or TRBV12-4 and TRBJ2-2; a possible D gene is TRBD1 (5 bases). The CDR3 sequence is 15 residues long. V dropped 8 bases and J dropped 2 bases, with 15 bases sitting between them. CDR3 loop: CASLFGRTNTGELFF. The CDR3 nucleotides are TGTGCCAGCCTCTTCGGCAGGACAAACACCGGGGAGCTGTTTTTT.

Concerning this clonotype itself: One base away lies a much larger clone, so this may be a sequencing read error. The genes are TRBV12-3 or TRBV12-4 and TRBJ2-1; maybe TRBD2 (5 bases). The CDR3 contains 15 residues. V dropped 2 bases and J dropped 9 bases, with 17 bases sitting between them. CDR3 region: CASSLFFEGFSEQFF. The CDR3 nucleotides are TGTGCCAGCAGTTTATTTTTTGAGGGATTCAGTGAGCAGTTCTTC.